The 6 T cell receptor beta chains listed next were all sequenced from one sample in a study of identical twins (dated by TCRdb to about 2016). Receptors were amplified or captured by 5' RACE. The sequencing machine was an Illumina HiSeq 2000. The raw public data were reprocessed by TCRdb itself: fastp quality trimming at Q25, MiXCR clonotype calling, in-frame beta chains only. Merged by CDR3 protein, the rows form single entries marked with the most common genes and DNA. Within this sample are 300,000 to 400,000 distinct CDR3 sequences, with 9% to 15% of them counted one time only. Roughly 7.8% of the sample is in the top ten clones. Another study also made use of these data, one on yellow fever vaccine responses in identical twins.

Sequences were obtained from CD8+ T cells sorted from blood. These receptors originate from a woman aged 18-29 years in good health.

This chain joins TRBV5-1 and TRBJ2-5, with 8 bases fitting TRBD2. V was clipped by 4 bases and J by 5 bases; unmatched bases: 10. The germline gives CDR1 SGHRS, CDR2 YFSETQ. This CDR3 spans 15 amino acids. CDR3 nucleotide sequence: TGCGCCAGCAGCCTGCGGGCGCGGGGGGTTGAGACCCAGTACTTC. This translates into CASSLRARGVETQYF.

This chain joins TRBV19 and TRBJ2-4; the D gene is possibly TRBD1 (5 bases). Between the trimmed V and J ends, which lost 6 bases and 4 bases, there was a span of 7 bases. CDR1 is LNHDA, CDR2 SQIVND, per germline (reference sequence). The CDR3 spans 12 residues. Written as DNA, the CDR3 is TGTGCCAGTAGGACAGATAAAAACATTCAGTACTTC. The encoded protein is CASRTDKNIQYF.

V is TRBV6-1 and J is TRBJ2-1; a possible D gene is TRBD1 (5 bases). The germline CDR1 and CDR2 sequences are MNHNS and SASEGT. The V gene lost 5 bases and the J gene lost 0 bases, with 14 bases spanning the gap. The CDR3 covers 16 residues. The CDR3 is CASSIQGSASYNEQFF. CDR3 nucleotide sequence: TGTGCCAGCAGTATCCAGGGATCGGCCTCCTACAATGAGCAGTTCTTC.

This clonotype was detected a few times. This CDR3 is CASRQGNYEQYF. For the CDR3, the DNA is TGTGCCAGCAGACAGGGCAACTACGAGCAGTACTTC. The chain uses TRBV28 and TRBJ2-7; D perhaps matches TRBD1 (6 bases). Germline V gene sequence: CDR1 MDHEN, CDR2 SYDVKM. V shed 6 bases and J shed 3 bases, with 9 bases lying between them. CDR3 length: 12 amino acids.

The chain employs TRBV27 and TRBJ2-5; D unclear. Germline loops: CDR1 MNHEY, CDR2 SMNVEV (reference sequence). V was clipped by 6 bases and J by 0 bases, with 14 bases between them. The CDR3 spans 15 residues. The CDR3 reads CASSSTNLYQETQYF. The CDR3 DNA reads TGTGCCAGCAGCTCAACTAACCTGTACCAAGAGACCCAGTACTTC.

This clonotype has more than one count but fewer than ten. The chain links TRBV3-1 to TRBJ2-5, with 7 bases aligning to TRBD1. The CDR3 loop spans 14 amino acids. Looked up from germline, CDR1 is LGHDT and CDR2 is YNNKEL (reference sequence). V shed 5 bases and J 5 bases; nucleotides not matched to a gene: 8. The CDR3: CASSDTGDGETQYF. The CDR3 DNA follows: TGTGCCAGCAGCGATACAGGGGATGGGGAGACCCAGTACTTC.